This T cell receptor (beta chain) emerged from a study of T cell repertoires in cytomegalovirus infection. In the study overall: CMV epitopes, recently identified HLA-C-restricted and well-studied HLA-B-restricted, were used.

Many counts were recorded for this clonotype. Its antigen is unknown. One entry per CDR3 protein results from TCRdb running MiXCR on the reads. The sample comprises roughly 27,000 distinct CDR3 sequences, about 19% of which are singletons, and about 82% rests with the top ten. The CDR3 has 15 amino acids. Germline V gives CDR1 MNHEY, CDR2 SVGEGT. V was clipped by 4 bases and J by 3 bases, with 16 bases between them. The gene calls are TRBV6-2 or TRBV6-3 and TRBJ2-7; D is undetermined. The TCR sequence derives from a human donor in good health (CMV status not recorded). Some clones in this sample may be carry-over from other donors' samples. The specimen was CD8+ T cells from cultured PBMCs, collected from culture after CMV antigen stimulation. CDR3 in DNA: TGTGCCAGCAGTTGGGCGGAGTCCAACTACTACGAGCAGTACTTC. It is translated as CASSWAESNYYEQYF.